Detailed here is one T cell receptor (beta chain). The source of the sample is a study of blood T cell repertoires in COVID-19. Across the whole study: The origin of the acute and convalescent COVID-19 samples was the United States, Italy and Spain. PBMCs, B-cell-depleted T cells, or T cells provided the cDNA or gDNA that made up the material.

Per the original methods: Amplifying reference gene primers gave estimates of nucleated cell counts. Data came from immunoSEQ multiplex PCR; TCRdb stores just in-frame clones and leaves some out. For V, J and clone size, that table is used; D and trimming come from the DNA. The table lists approximately 150,000 clones, 87% of them singletons. V trimming: 1 base; J trimming: 1 base; junction bases outside the gene matches: 0. The CDR3 is 15 amino acids. CDR1 and CDR2 (germline): LNHDA, SQIVND (reference sequence). The V gene is TRBV19, the J gene TRBJ2-2, with 7 bases identical to TRBD1. Sequenced: peripheral blood. The TCR was taken from a man aged 45-65 years who had recovered from COVID-19. CDR3 nucleotides: TGTGCCAGTAGTATAGGGACAGGGAACACCGGGGAGCTGTTTTTT. Translation: CASSIGTGNTGELFF.